This T cell receptor beta chain originates from a study of blood T cell repertoires in COVID-19. Whole-study context: Acute and convalescent COVID-19 samples came from the United States, Italy and Spain.

Germline V gene sequence: CDR1 LNHDA, CDR2 SQIVND (reference sequence). The V segment lost 1 base and the J segment 0 bases; nucleotides outside the gene matches: 3. CDR3 length: 16 residues. Per the authors' pipeline: Estimation of nucleated cell counts relied on the amplification of reference gene primers. The protocol was immunoSEQ multiplex PCR, while the TCRdb copy is restricted to in-frame clones and leaves out a portion. V and J calls and clone size follow that table, whereas D and trimming were derived from the DNA. The table includes fewer than 250,000 clones, roughly 80% detected once. This receptor was identified in a woman between 50 and 59 years old with acute or convalescent COVID-19. The chain couples TRBV19 to TRBJ1-1; 9 nucleotides match TRBD1. Sequenced sample: peripheral blood. The CDR3 DNA reads as TGTGCCAGTAGTATAGGAGGGACAGGGATGAACACTGAAGCTTTCTTT. It codes for CASSIGGTGMNTEAFF.